This passage covers 13 T cell receptor beta chains from one sample sequenced in a study of cytomegalovirus exposure and HLA in healthy donors. Use of 60 Vbeta and 13 Jbeta primers characterized the PCR. Profiled with immunoSEQ multiplex PCR; TCRdb holds only in-frame clones, not every one. The data show about 170,000 clones, about 76% seen once. The sequencing sample was made of PBMCs. The receptor source for this set is a woman in her late teens or twenties in good health and CMV-seropositive.

This clone has just a few counts. The V gene is TRBV18, the J gene TRBJ2-5, with 8 positions matching TRBD1. The CDR3 runs to 14 residues. Germline V gene data show CDR1 as KGHSH and CDR2 as LQKENI. The J segment lost 4 bases and the V segment lost 3 bases, leaving 4 bases of the junction unmatched. CDR3 nucleotide sequence: TGTGCCAGCTCACCTCCCGGGACAGGAGAGACCCAGTACTTC. This codes for CASSPPGTGETQYF.

The chain recombines TRBV19 with TRBJ1-5; D remains unclear. Trimming cost V 5 bases and J 0 bases, with 8 bases left between them. Germline CDR1 reads LNHDA; CDR2 reads SQIVND (reference sequence). There are 14 residues in the CDR3. The chain's CDR3 is CASSFADSNQPQHF. The CDR3 nucleotides read TGTGCCAGTAGTTTCGCGGATAGCAATCAGCCCCAGCATTTT.

This clone has just a few counts. This chain links TRBV10-3 with TRBJ2-1, with 7 bases that match TRBD1. V trimming: 1 base; J trimming: 8 bases; junction bases outside the gene matches: 8. This CDR3 has 15 residues. The germline gives CDR1 ENHRY, CDR2 SYGVKD. CDR3 loop: CAISELNDRADEQFF. The CDR3 region has the DNA TGTGCCATCAGTGAGTTAAACGACAGGGCGGATGAGCAGTTCTTC.

V and J are TRBV4-3 and TRBJ1-1; perhaps TRBD1 as D (5 bases). There are 15 residues in the CDR3. The germline gives CDR1 LGHNA, CDR2 YSLEER. The V and J ends lost 0 bases and 2 bases respectively, with 10 bases between them. CDR3 region: CASSQDGGSNTEAFF. DNA of the CDR3: TGCGCCAGCAGCCAAGACGGGGGGTCAAACACTGAAGCTTTCTTT.

V gene TRBV19 combines with J gene TRBJ1-2, with 8 bases aligning to TRBD1. V lost 4 bases to trimming and J lost 5 bases; unmatched junction nucleotides: 15. Germline V gene sequence: CDR1 LNHDA, CDR2 SQIVND (reference sequence). The CDR3 covers 17 residues. The CDR3 protein is CASSKEAGGFRVYGYTF. The CDR3 coding sequence is TGTGCCAGTAGTAAGGAGGCAGGGGGCTTCAGAGTGTATGGCTACACCTTC. The full variable domain, rest sourced from reference TRBV19 and TRBJ1-2, is DGGITQSPKYLFRKEGQNVTLSCEQNLNHDAMYWYRQDPGQGLRLIYYSQIVNDFQKGDIAEGYSVSREKKESFPLTVTSAQKNPTAFYLCASSKEAGGFRVYGYTFGSGTRLTVV.

The chain links TRBV7-9 to TRBJ2-5; 10 bases are shared with TRBD1. V trimming: 5 bases; J trimming: 4 bases; junction bases outside the gene matches: 7. The germline gives CDR1 SEHNR, CDR2 FQNEAQ (reference sequence). The CDR3 loop spans 15 amino acids. In DNA form, the CDR3 reads TGTGCCAGCAGCGCAGCGACAGGGGGCGCAGAGACCCAGTACTTC. Its translation: CASSAATGGAETQYF.

Written as DNA, the CDR3 is TGTGCCAGCAGTTTTACAGGGCAGAGGGCGCAGCCCCAGCATTTT. This codes for CASSFTGQRAQPQHF. This rearrangement joins TRBV28 to TRBJ1-5; D may be TRBD1 (6 bases). CDR3 size: 15 residues. V gave up 3 bases and J gave up 7 bases, with 16 bases separating them. Germline V gene sequence: CDR1 MDHEN, CDR2 SYDVKM.

V usage is TRBV18 and J usage is TRBJ1-1, with 7 bases matching TRBD1. The J segment lost 2 bases and the V segment lost 7 bases, leaving 10 bases of the junction unmatched. This CDR3 comprises 15 residues. Germline V CDR1 and CDR2: KGHSH, LQKENI. The CDR3 DNA is TGTGCCAGCTACCACGGACAGGAGATTAACACTGAAGCTTTCTTT. It encodes CASYHGQEINTEAFF.

The DNA of the CDR3 is TGTGCCAGCAGCTTGGTAGGTCAGGGCCCTGAAGCTTTCTTT. This codes for CASSLVGQGPEAFF. The V call is TRBV7-2, the J call TRBJ1-1, with a weak D call TRBD1 (5 bases). V gave up 3 bases and J gave up 6 bases, with 14 bases separating them. CDR1 and CDR2 (germline): SGHTA, FQGNSA. The CDR3 contains 14 residues. The full variable domain, in which reference TRBV7-2 and TRBJ1-1 provide the parts outside the CDR3, is GAGVSQSPSNKVTEKGKDVELRCDPISGHTALYWYRQSLGQGLEFLIYFQGNSAPDKSGLPSDRFSAERTGGSVSTLTIQRTQQEDSAVYLCASSLVGQGPEAFFGQGTRLTVV.

The chain links TRBV9 to TRBJ1-1, with D perhaps TRBD1 (6 bases). The germline V and J ends were trimmed by 4 bases and 3 bases, with 16 bases remaining between them. The germline CDR1 and CDR2 sequences are SGDLS and YYNGEE. This CDR3 spans 15 amino acids. CDR3 loop: CASSSTGLRYTEAFF. CDR3 sequence (DNA): TGTGCCAGCAGCTCTACAGGGCTGCGATACACTGAAGCTTTCTTT.

This clone came up a few times. This chain connects TRBV19 to TRBJ2-2, with no clear D. The length of the CDR3 is 13 residues. In germline, CDR1 is LNHDA, CDR2 SQIVND (reference sequence). V lost 6 bases to trimming and J lost 2 bases, with 7 bases between them. The CDR3 here is CASRVVNTGELFF. For the CDR3, the DNA is TGTGCCAGTAGAGTAGTAAACACCGGGGAGCTGTTTTTT.

The chain recombines TRBV29-1 with TRBJ2-2, with D maybe TRBD1 (6 bases). CDR3 size: 17 residues. The V end lost 3 bases, the J end lost 4 bases, and 21 bases lay between the germline ends. CDR1 SQVTM and CDR2 ANQGSEA come from the germline V gene. CDR3 nucleotides: TGCAGCGTTGATTCAGGGGACCAGACGGCGACCACCGGGGAGCTGTTTTTT. Its protein is CSVDSGDQTATTGELFF.

This rearrangement joins TRBV11-3 to TRBJ2-3; D uncertain. This CDR3 spans 13 amino acids. Trimming took 3 bases from V and 0 from J, leaving 4 bases between them. Germline V gene data show CDR1 as SGHNT and CDR2 as YENEEA. CDR3 bases: TGTGCCAGCAGCTTGAGGAGCACAGATACGCAGTATTTT. The encoded protein is CASSLRSTDTQYF. The whole variable domain, remainder taken from reference TRBV11-3 and TRBJ2-3, is EAGVVQSPRYKIIEKKQPVAFWCNPISGHNTLYWYLQNLGQGPELLIRYENEEAVDDSQLPKDRFSAERLKGVDSTLKIQPAELGDSAVYLCASSLRSTDTQYFGPGTRLTVL.